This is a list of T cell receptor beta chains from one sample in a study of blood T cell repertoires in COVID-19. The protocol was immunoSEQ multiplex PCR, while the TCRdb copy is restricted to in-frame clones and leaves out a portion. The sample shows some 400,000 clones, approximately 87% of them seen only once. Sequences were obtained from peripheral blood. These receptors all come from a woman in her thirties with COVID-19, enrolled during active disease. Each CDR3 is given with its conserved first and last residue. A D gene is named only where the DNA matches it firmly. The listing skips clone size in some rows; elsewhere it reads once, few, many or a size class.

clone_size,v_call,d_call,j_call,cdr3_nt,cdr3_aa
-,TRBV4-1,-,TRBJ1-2,TGCGCCAGCAGCCAAGTCGGCGGAGGAGGCTACACCTTC,CASSQVGGGGYTF
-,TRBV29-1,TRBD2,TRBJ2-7,TGCAGCGTTGTTCATCCGGGACTAGCGGGAGGACGTCGCTCCTACGAGCAGTACTTC,CSVVHPGLAGGRRSYEQYF
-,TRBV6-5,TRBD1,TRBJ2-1,TGTGCCAGCAGAACCGGGACAGGGATCGATGAGCAGTTCTTC,CASRTGTGIDEQFF
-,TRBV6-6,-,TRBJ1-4,TGTGCCAGCAGTTACTCCGTCCAGACAACTAATGAAAAACTGTTTTTT,CASSYSVQTTNEKLFF
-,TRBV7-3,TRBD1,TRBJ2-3,TGTGCCAGCAGCTTGGACAGGGGGGTTCAAGATACGCAGTATTTT,CASSLDRGVQDTQYF
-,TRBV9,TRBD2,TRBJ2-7,TGTGCCAGCAGCGTGGATACCGGGACTAGCGGGAGGGTCCTTCCCTACGAGCAGTACTTC,CASSVDTGTSGRVLPYEQYF
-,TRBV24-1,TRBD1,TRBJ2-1,TGTGCCACCAGTGATTTCCCCGGGACAGCGGACTACAATGAGCAGTTCTTC,CATSDFPGTADYNEQFF
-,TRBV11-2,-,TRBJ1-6,TGTGCCAGCAGCTTACAGGGGAATAATTCACCCCTCCACTTT,CASSLQGNNSPLHF
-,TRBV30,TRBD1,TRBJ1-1,TGTGCCTGGAACCCGGACAGGGTAACTGAAGCTTTCTTT,CAWNPDRVTEAFF
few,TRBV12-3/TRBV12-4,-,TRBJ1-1,TGTGCCAGCAGCCCCAGTGGGGGCAGGGAAGCTTTCTTT,CASSPSGGREAFF
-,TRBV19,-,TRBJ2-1,TGTGCCAGTACCGCGAACTATGAGCAGTTCTTC,CASTANYEQFF
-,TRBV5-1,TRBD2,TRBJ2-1,TGCGCCAGCAGCTTGAGGGGGACTAGCGGGAGAGTTGGACATGAGCAGTTCTTC,CASSLRGTSGRVGHEQFF
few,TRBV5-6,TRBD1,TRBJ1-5,TGTGCCAGCAGCTTGGGGACAGGGGGTCATAGCAATCAGCCCCAGCATTTT,CASSLGTGGHSNQPQHF
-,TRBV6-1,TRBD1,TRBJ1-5,TGTGCCAGCAGTGGTCTGACAGGGTCGAGGGTTTATAGCAATCAGCCCCAGCATTTT,CASSGLTGSRVYSNQPQHF
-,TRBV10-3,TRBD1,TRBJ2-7,TGTGCCATCAGTGAGGGTCAGGGGGCGAGCTACGAGCAGTACTTC,CAISEGQGASYEQYF
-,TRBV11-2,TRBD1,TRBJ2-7,TGTGCCAGCAGTGCTACGGGACAGATCTACGAGCAGTACTTC,CASSATGQIYEQYF
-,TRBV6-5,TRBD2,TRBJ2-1,TGTGCCAGCAGTATTTGGACTAGCGGAGGGAATGAGCAGTTCTTC,CASSIWTSGGNEQFF
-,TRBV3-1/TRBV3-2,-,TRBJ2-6,TGTGCCAGCAGCCCCGAACGGGCTGGGGCCAACGTCCTGACTTTC,CASSPERAGANVLTF
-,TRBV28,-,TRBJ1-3,TGTGCCAGCAGTACCGGACGGGACTCTGGAAACACCATATATTTT,CASSTGRDSGNTIYF
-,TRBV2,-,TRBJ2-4,TGTGCCAGCACTCCTAGGGAGACAGCCAAAAACATTCAGTACTTC,CASTPRETAKNIQYF
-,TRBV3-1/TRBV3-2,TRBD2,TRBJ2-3,TGTGCCAGCAGCCATACCAGCGGGAGGGCCCTGTATTTT,CASSHTSGRALYF
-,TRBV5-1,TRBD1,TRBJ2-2,TGCGCCAGCGAAAGGACAGGGTGGGACACCGGGGAGCTGTTTTTT,CASERTGWDTGELFF
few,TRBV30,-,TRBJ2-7,TGTGCCTGCGAGGAGCAGTACTTC,CACEEQYF
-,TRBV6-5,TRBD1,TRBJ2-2,TGTGCCAGCAGCCACCGGGACAGGGCCCGAGGGGAGCTGTTTTTT,CASSHRDRARGELFF
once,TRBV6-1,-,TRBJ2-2,TGTGCCAGCAGTGAAGGATACGGGATGCACACCGGGGAGCTGTTTTTT,CASSEGYGMHTGELFF
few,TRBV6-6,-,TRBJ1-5,TGTGCCAGCAGTTACTCACGGTCTACCCAGCATTTT,CASSYSRSTQHF
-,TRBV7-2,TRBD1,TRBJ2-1,TGTGCCAGCACCCCGACAGGGTCCGGAGCCCGCAATGAGCAGTTCTTC,CASTPTGSGARNEQFF
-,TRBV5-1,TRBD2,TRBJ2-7,TGCGCCAGCAGCCCGTTAGCGGGAGGGTTGGACGAGCAGTACTTC,CASSPLAGGLDEQYF
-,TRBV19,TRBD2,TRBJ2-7,TGTGCCAGTAGTATAAGCGGGAGGGCCGTATACGAGCAGTACTTC,CASSISGRAVYEQYF
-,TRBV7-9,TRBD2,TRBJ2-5,TGTGCCAGCAGCCCACTAGCGGGGGTTAAAGAGACCCAGTACTTC,CASSPLAGVKETQYF
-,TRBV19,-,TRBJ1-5,TGTGCCAGTACCCTGGGAGGGGCCAATCAGCCCCAGCATTTT,CASTLGGANQPQHF
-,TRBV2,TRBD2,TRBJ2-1,TGTGCCAGCAGTGAGACTAGCGGGGCCTACAATGAGCAGTTCTTC,CASSETSGAYNEQFF
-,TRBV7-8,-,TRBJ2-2,TGTGCCAGCAGCTTAGACGGGGGAGGCGGGTACACCGGGGAGCTGTTTTTT,CASSLDGGGGYTGELFF
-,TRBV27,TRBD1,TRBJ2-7,TGTGCCAGCAGTTCCCGGGGGACAGGGGGCCGGGAGCAGTACTTC,CASSSRGTGGREQYF
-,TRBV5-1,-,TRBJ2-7,TGCGCCAGCAGCCCCTTGACAGTCTACGAGCAGTACTTC,CASSPLTVYEQYF
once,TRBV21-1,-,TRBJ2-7,TGTGCCAGCAGCAAAGGGAGGGGGACAGCGTGGACTCACTCCTACGAGCAGTACTTC,CASSKGRGTAWTHSYEQYF
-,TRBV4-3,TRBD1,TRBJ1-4,TGCGCCAGCAGCCAGCGGACAGGGGGGAATGAAAAACTGTTTTTT,CASSQRTGGNEKLFF
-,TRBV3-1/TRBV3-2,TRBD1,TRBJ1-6,TGTGCCAGCAGCCAAGCCGGGACAGGGTCTTTACCCCTCCACTTT,CASSQAGTGSLPLHF
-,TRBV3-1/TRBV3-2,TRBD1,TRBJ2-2,TGTGCCAGCAGCCGACAGGGTGGCGGGGAGCTGTTTTTT,CASSRQGGGELFF
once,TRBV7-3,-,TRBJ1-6,TGTGCCAGCAGCTTAACGTCGAATTCACCCCTCCACTTT,CASSLTSNSPLHF
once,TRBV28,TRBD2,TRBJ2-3,TGTGCCAGCACCGCGGGGGGTAGCACAGATACGCAGTATTTT,CASTAGGSTDTQYF
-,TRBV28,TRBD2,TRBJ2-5,TGTGCCAGCAGTTCCTCCGGGAGGCCGGGGGAGACCCAGTACTTC,CASSSSGRPGETQYF
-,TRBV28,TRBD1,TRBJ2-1,TGTGCCAGCCGTGCCTCCGGGACAGAACAGTTCTTC,CASRASGTEQFF
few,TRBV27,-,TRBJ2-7,TGTGCCAGCAGCCCTTTGACACGCCACGAGCAGTACTTC,CASSPLTRHEQYF
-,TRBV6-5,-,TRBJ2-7,TGTGCCAGCAGCTACCTGGGCCTCGAGCAGTACTTC,CASSYLGLEQYF